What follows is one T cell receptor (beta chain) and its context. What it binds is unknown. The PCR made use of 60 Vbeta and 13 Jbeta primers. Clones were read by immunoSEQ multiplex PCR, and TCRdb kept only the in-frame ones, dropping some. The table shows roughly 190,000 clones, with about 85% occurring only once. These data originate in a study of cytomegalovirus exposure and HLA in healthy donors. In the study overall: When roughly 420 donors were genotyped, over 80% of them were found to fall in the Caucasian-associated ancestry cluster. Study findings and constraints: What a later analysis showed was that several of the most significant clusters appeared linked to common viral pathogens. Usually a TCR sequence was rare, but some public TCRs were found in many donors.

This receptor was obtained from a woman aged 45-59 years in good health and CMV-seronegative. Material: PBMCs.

The CDR3 nucleotides read TGTGCCATCGAACAGGGGGGTGGCTACACCTTC. Translated, it gives CAIEQGGGYTF. V is TRBV28 and J is TRBJ1-2; 8 bases are a match to TRBD1. V shed 10 bases and J 7 bases; nucleotides not matched to a gene: 5. This CDR3 is built from 11 residues. Per the germline V gene, CDR1 is MDHEN and CDR2 is SYDVKM.